A selection of T cell receptor beta chains follows, all from one sample in a study of T cell changes during pregnancy in multiple sclerosis. Measured with immunoSEQ multiplex PCR; TCRdb has only the in-frame clones, and not every one. The table has approximately 65,000 clones, around 96% seen once. This specimen consisted of CD8+ T cells from peripheral blood mononuclear cells, obtained after pregnancy. Source of these receptors: a female donor with multiple sclerosis, enrolled in a pregnancy study. Each CDR3 is given with its conserved first and last residue. D genes are given only for firm matches. Clone size is shown for a subset of rows, as once, few, many or a class of expanded clone.

CDR3aa	CDR3nt	v_gene	j_gene	d_gene	len	abundance
CASSVGLDFTF	TGTGCCAGCAGCGTAGGGCTAGACTTCACCTTC	TRBV9	TRBJ1-2	NA	11	NA
CASSLRQDLKRGRQETQYF	TGTGCCAGCAGCCTACGACAGGACCTAAAGCGGGGGAGGCAAGAGACCCAGTACTTC	TRBV21-1	TRBJ2-5	NA	19	NA
CASSQDAGSTDTQYF	TGCGCCAGCAGCCAAGATGCGGGGTCCACAGATACGCAGTATTTT	TRBV4-1	TRBJ2-3	NA	15	NA
CASSPGQGWEQYF	TGTGCCAGCAGTCCGGGCCAGGGGTGGGAGCAGTACTTC	TRBV27	TRBJ2-7	NA	13	NA
CASRQRGSYEQYF	TGTGCCAGCAGGCAGAGGGGGTCATACGAGCAGTACTTC	TRBV6-5	TRBJ2-7	NA	13	NA
CASSPAGSSYNEQFF	TGTGCCAGCAGCCCCGCGGGTAGCTCCTACAATGAGCAGTTCTTC	TRBV9	TRBJ2-1	NA	15	NA
CASRPPRDEYTQYF	TGTGCCAGCAGACCCCCGCGGGATGAATATACGCAGTATTTT	TRBV28	TRBJ2-3	NA	14	once
CASRLSGELFF	TGTGCCAGCAGACTGTCCGGGGAGCTGTTTTTT	TRBV5-5	TRBJ2-2	NA	11	once
CASKQGLNTEAFF	TGTGCCAGCAAGCAGGGGTTGAACACTGAAGCTTTCTTT	TRBV2	TRBJ1-1	NA	13	few
CASSDGGGSGSDTQYF	TGTGCCAGCAGTGATGGGGGCGGGAGTGGTTCAGATACGCAGTATTTT	TRBV2	TRBJ2-3	NA	16	NA
CASSRRWFF	TGTGCCAGCAGCAGGAGGTGGTTCTTC	TRBV21-1	TRBJ1-2	NA	9	NA
CASSHYNEQFF	TGTGCCAGCAGTCACTACAATGAGCAGTTCTTC	TRBV27	TRBJ2-1	NA	11	NA
CASGSRTSVDTQYF	TGTGCCAGCGGATCGCGGACTAGTGTGGATACGCAGTATTTT	TRBV2	TRBJ2-3	TRBD2	14	NA
CAIQGGGSVSSYEQYF	TGTGCCATTCAAGGCGGCGGGAGCGTAAGCTCCTACGAGCAGTACTTC	TRBV7-9	TRBJ2-7	TRBD2	16	NA
CATSRVGQNEKLFF	TGTGCCACCAGCAGAGTTGGTCAGAATGAAAAACTGTTTTTT	TRBV15	TRBJ1-4	NA	14	NA
CASTQSRVNEKLFF	TGCGCCAGCACCCAAAGTAGAGTTAATGAAAAACTGTTTTTT	TRBV4-1	TRBJ1-4	NA	14	NA
CASSSTQGLAGNTGELFF	TGTGCCAGCAGTTCAACACAGGGACTAGCGGGTAACACCGGGGAGCTGTTTTTT	TRBV28	TRBJ2-2	TRBD2	18	NA
CASSESWAGVGWTDTQYF	TGCGCCAGCAGTGAGTCATGGGCGGGAGTCGGTTGGACAGATACGCAGTATTTT	TRBV10-1	TRBJ2-3	TRBD2	18	NA
CASSLTGTGPEQYF	TGTGCCAGCAGCCTAACCGGGACAGGGCCCGAGCAGTACTTC	TRBV14	TRBJ2-7	TRBD1	14	once
CASSEAAGTLGSTEAFF	TGTGCCAGCAGTGAAGCAGCCGGGACACTCGGTAGCACTGAAGCTTTCTTT	TRBV28	TRBJ1-1	NA	17	NA
CASRALAGDLNEQFF	TGTGCCAGCAGAGCCCTAGCGGGAGACCTGAATGAGCAGTTCTTC	TRBV2	TRBJ2-1	TRBD2	15	NA
CASSQTGGAVYGYTF	TGTGCCAGCAGCCAAACAGGGGGCGCTGTCTATGGCTACACCTTC	TRBV4-2	TRBJ1-2	TRBD1	15	once
CASSLRAGFNEQYF	TGTGCCAGCAGCTTAAGGGCGGGATTTAACGAGCAGTACTTC	TRBV7-9	TRBJ2-7	NA	14	NA
CASSSGTGVQYF	TGTGCCAGCAGCTCCGGGACAGGGGTGCAGTACTTC	TRBV5-6	TRBJ2-7	TRBD1	12	once
CASQGGRGYTF	TGTGCCAGTCAAGGGGGCCGCGGCTACACCTTC	TRBV19	TRBJ1-2	TRBD1	11	NA
CATSGQASSYEQYF	TGTGCCACCTCGGGACAGGCGAGCTCCTACGAGCAGTACTTC	TRBV27	TRBJ2-7	TRBD1	14	NA
CASSPYTEAFF	TGTGCCAGCAGCCCCTACACTGAAGCTTTCTTT	TRBV7-9	TRBJ1-1	NA	11	NA
CASSEASGRAYEQYF	TGTGCCAGCAGTGAAGCGAGCGGGAGAGCCTACGAGCAGTACTTC	TRBV2	TRBJ2-7	TRBD2	15	NA
CSALLAGVDTQYF	TGCAGCGCTTTACTAGCGGGAGTAGATACGCAGTATTTT	TRBV29-1	TRBJ2-3	TRBD2	13	NA
CASSVRETGELFF	TGTGCCAGCAGTGTACGAGAGACCGGGGAGCTGTTTTTT	TRBV25-1	TRBJ2-2	NA	13	NA
CASSSKADRGRYEQYF	TGTGCCAGCAGTTCTAAAGCGGACAGGGGGCGGTACGAGCAGTACTTC	TRBV27	TRBJ2-7	TRBD1	16	NA
CASSSPVGPQETQYF	TGTGCCAGCAGTTCCCCCGTTGGCCCTCAAGAGACCCAGTACTTC	TRBV28	TRBJ2-5	NA	15	NA
CASRIREDTKWDNQPQHF	TGTGCCAGTAGGATCCGGGAGGATACAAAGTGGGACAATCAGCCCCAGCATTTT	TRBV19	TRBJ1-5	NA	18	NA
CASSLASNNYEQYF	TGTGCCAGCAGCTTGGCCTCAAACAACTACGAGCAGTACTTC	TRBV5-6	TRBJ2-7	NA	14	NA
CASSSGTGTYGYTF	TGTGCCAGCAGTTCCGGGACAGGGACCTATGGCTACACCTTC	TRBV2	TRBJ1-2	TRBD1	14	NA
CASSPPQGGGAYEQYF	TGTGCCAGCAGCCCACCACAGGGCGGTGGGGCCTACGAGCAGTACTTC	TRBV4-2	TRBJ2-7	NA	16	NA
CASSTITSGTYEQYF	TGTGCCAGCAGTACTATCACTAGCGGCACCTACGAGCAGTACTTC	TRBV28	TRBJ2-7	TRBD2	15	NA
CASSASGRNTGELFF	TGTGCCAGCAGCGCTAGCGGGAGGAACACCGGGGAGCTGTTTTTT	TRBV13	TRBJ2-2	TRBD2	15	NA
CARSLAVGGCTDTQYF	TGTGCCAGAAGCTTGGCCGTCGGGGGATGCACAGATACGCAGTATTTT	TRBV5-3	TRBJ2-3	NA	16	NA
CASWPSIIGNEQFF	TGTGCCAGCTGGCCTAGTATAATTGGCAATGAGCAGTTCTTC	TRBV27	TRBJ2-1	NA	14	NA
CASSQETYLAAYEQYF	TGCGCCAGCAGCCAAGAGACCTACCTAGCGGCGTACGAGCAGTACTTC	TRBV4-3	TRBJ2-7	TRBD2	16	once
CASSESGGLHEQYF	TGTGCCAGCAGTGAATCAGGGGGTTTGCACGAGCAGTACTTC	TRBV25-1	TRBJ2-7	TRBD1	14	NA
CASSALTSTGEQYF	TGTGCCAGCAGCGCCCTGACCTCCACGGGGGAGCAGTACTTC	TRBV11-2	TRBJ2-7	NA	14	NA
CASSPRQGTITGAFF	TGTGCCAGCAGCCCTCGGCAGGGGACTATAACCGGAGCTTTCTTT	TRBV27	TRBJ1-1	NA	15	NA